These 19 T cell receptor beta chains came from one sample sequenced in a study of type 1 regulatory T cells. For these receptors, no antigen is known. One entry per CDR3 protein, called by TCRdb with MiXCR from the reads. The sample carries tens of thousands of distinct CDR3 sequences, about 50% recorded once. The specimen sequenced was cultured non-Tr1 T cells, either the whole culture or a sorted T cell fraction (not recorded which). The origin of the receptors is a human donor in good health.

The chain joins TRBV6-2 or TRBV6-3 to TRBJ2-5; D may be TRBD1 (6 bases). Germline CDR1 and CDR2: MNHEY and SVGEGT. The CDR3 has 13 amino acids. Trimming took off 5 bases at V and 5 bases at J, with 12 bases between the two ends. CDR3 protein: CASSADRLETQYF. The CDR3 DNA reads TGTGCCAGCAGTGCAGACAGGCTGGAGACCCAGTACTTC.

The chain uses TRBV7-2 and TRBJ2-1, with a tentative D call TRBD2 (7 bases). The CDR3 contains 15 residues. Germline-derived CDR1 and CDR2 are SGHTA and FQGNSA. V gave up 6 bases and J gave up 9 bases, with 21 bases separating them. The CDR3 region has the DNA TGTGCCAGCAGAAAAAACCCCGGGGGGCCAGGTGAGCAGTTCTTC. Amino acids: CASRKNPGGPGEQFF.

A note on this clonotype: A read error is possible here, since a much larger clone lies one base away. CDR3 in DNA: TGTGCCAGCAGCCATTATAATTCACCCCTCCACTTT. Translating it yields CASSHYNSPLHF. The chain couples TRBV11-3 to TRBJ1-6; D gene uncertain. V lost 5 bases and J 4 bases, leaving 3 bases between the germline ends. This CDR3 region has 12 residues. Per the germline V gene, CDR1 is SGHNT and CDR2 is YENEEA.

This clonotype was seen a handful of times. The CDR3 bases are TGCGCCAGCAGCTTGATTCTCGGGGACTATGGCTACACCTTC. Protein sequence: CASSLILGDYGYTF. The chain recombines TRBV5-1 with TRBJ1-2; D is uncertain. There are 14 residues in the CDR3. The V gene's germline CDR1 is SGHRS and CDR2 YFSETQ. Trimming removed 1 base at V and 3 bases at J, with 10 bases between.

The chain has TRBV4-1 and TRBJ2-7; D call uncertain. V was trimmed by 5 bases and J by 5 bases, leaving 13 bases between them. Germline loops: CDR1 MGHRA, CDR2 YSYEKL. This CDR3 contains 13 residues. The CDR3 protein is CASSDVGWDEQYF. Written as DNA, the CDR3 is TGCGCCAGCAGCGATGTCGGGTGGGACGAGCAGTACTTC.

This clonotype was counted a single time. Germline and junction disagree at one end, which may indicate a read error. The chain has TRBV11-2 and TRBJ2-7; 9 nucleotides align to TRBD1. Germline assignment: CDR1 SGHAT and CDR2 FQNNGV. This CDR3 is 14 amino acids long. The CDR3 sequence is CASSLEPGTGSLLF. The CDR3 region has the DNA TGTGCCAGCAGCTTGGAACCCGGGACAGGGTCCCTCCTCTTC.

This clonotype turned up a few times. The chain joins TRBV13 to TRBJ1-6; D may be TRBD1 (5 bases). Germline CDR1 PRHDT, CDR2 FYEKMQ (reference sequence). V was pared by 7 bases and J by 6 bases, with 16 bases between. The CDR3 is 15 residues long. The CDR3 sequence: CASTVQAGGNSPLHF. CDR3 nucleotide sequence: TGTGCCAGCACCGTGCAGGCCGGGGGTAATTCACCCCTCCACTTT.

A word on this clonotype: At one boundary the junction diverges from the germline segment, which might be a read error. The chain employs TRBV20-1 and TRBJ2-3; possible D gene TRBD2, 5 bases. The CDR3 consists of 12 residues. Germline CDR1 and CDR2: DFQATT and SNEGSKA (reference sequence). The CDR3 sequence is CRAKRYGDTQYF. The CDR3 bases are TGCAGAGCTAAGCGGTATGGGGATACGCAGTATTTT.

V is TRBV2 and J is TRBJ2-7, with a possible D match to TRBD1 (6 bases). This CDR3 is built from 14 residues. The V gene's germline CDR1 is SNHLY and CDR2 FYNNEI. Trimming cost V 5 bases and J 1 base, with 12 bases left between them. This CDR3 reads CASSYRDQSYEQYF. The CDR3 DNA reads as TGTGCCAGCAGTTACAGGGATCAATCCTACGAGCAGTACTTC.

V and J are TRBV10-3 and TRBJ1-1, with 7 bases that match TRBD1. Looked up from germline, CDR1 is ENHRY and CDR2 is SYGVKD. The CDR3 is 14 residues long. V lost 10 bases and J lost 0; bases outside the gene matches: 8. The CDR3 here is CATRTGYMNTEAFF. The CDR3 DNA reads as TGTGCCACCCGGACAGGCTACATGAACACTGAAGCTTTCTTT.

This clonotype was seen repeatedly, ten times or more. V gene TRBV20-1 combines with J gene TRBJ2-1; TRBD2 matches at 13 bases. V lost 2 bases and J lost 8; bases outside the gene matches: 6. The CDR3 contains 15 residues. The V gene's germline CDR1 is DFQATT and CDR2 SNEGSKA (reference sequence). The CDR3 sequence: CSARLLAGGRYEQFF. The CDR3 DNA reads TGCAGTGCTAGATTACTAGCGGGGGGGCGCTATGAGCAGTTCTTC.

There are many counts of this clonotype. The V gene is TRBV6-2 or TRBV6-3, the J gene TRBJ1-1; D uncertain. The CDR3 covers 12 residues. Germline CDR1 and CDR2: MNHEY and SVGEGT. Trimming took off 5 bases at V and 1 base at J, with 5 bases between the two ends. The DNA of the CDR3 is TGTGCCAGCAGTCGGGGGAACACTGAAGCTTTCTTT. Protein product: CASSRGNTEAFF.

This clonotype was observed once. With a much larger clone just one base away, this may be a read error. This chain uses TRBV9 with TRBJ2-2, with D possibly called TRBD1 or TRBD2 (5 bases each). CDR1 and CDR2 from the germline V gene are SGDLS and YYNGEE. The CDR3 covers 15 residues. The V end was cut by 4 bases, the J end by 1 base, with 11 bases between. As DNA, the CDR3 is TGTGCCAGCAGCCGAGGGGAGATGAACACCGGGGAGCTGTTTTTT. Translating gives CASSRGEMNTGELFF.

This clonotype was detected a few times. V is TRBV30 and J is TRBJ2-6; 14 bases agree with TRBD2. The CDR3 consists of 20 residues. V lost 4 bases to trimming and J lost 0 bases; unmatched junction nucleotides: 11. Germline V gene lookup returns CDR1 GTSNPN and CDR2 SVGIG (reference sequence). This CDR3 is CAWTRTSGGFQSSGANVLTF. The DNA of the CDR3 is TGTGCCTGGACCCGGACTAGCGGGGGGTTCCAGAGCTCTGGGGCCAACGTCCTGACTTTC.

The CDR3 DNA sequence: TGCGCCAGCAGCCAAGCAGGGTCGGGCACAGATACGCAGTATTTT. Residues: CASSQAGSGTDTQYF. This sequence joins TRBV4-1 and TRBJ2-3, with TRBD1 as a possible D gene (5 bases). CDR1 and CDR2 from the germline V gene are MGHRA and YSYEKL. V gave up 1 base and J gave up 1 base, with 9 bases separating them. The CDR3 is 15 residues long.

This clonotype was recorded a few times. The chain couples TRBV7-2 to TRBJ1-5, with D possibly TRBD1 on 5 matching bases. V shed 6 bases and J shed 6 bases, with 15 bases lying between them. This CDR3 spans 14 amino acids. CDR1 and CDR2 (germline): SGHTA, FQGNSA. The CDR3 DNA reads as TGTGCCAGCAGTAGACAGAGAACGCGTCAGCCCCAGCATTTT. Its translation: CASSRQRTRQPQHF.

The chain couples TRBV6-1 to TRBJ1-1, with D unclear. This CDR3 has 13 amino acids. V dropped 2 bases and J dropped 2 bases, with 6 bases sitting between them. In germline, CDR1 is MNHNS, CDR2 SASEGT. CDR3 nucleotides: TGTGCCAGCAGTGAAATAGGCAACACTGAAGCTTTCTTT. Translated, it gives CASSEIGNTEAFF.

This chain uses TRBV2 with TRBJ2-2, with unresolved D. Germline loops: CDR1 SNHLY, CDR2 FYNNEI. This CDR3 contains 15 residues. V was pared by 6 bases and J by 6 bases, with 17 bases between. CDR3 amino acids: CASRLDPLKPGELFF. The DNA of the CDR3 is TGTGCCAGCAGGTTAGACCCGCTTAAGCCCGGGGAGCTGTTTTTT.

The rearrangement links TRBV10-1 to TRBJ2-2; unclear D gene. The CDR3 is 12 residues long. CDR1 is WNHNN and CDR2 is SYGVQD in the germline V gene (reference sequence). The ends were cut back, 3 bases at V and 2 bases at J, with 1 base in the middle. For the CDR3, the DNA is TGCGCCAGCAGTGAAAACACCGGGGAGCTGTTTTTT. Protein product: CASSENTGELFF.